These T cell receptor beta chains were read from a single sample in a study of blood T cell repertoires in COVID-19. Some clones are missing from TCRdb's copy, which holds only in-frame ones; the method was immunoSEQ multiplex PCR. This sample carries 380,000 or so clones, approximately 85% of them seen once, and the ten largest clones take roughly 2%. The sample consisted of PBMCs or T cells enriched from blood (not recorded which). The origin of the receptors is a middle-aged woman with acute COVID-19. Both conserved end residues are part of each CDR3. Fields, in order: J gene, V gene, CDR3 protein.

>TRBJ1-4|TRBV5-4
CASSSAGAAGEKLFF
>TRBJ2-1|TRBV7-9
CASRNTPGDPEDEQFF
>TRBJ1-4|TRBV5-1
CASSLGRGENEKLFF
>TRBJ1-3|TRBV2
CASNFGQLSSGNTIYF
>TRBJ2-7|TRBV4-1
CASSQVPGEMYEQYF
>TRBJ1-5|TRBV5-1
CASSLGAGGPQHF
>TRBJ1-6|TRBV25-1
CASSEGAQLHF
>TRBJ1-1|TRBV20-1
CSASLNTEAFF
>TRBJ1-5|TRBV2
CASSDRGNQPQHF
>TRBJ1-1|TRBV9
CASSVVQGNMNTEAFF
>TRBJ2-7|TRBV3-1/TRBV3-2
CASSQERTGKFYEQYF
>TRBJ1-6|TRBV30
CAWSQSRVGDSPLHF
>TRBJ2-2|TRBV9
CASSAQGTSGGTTGELFF
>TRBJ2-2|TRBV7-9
CASSPVGLAGALNTGELFF
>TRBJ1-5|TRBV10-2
CASSVAGAQPQHF
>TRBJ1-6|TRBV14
CASSQESLGDAPLHF